Detailed here is one T cell receptor beta chain. CDR3 length equals 16 residues. J lost 4 bases, V lost 4 bases, and 6 bases had no gene match. Germline CDR1 reads PRHDT; CDR2 reads FYEKMQ (reference sequence). Assay runs were performed at deep level. The data were produced by immunoSEQ multiplex PCR, yet TCRdb's version contains in-frame clones alone and is incomplete. The data show around 88,000 clones, with about 68% seen just once and over 35% held by the top ten. The sample belongs to a study of shared clonotypes between healthy human individuals. Whole-study context: Every donor yielded three CD4 naive, three CD4 memory, two CD8 naive and one CD8 memory plate.

J is TRBJ2-3 and V is TRBV13; 12 positions agree with TRBD2. The TCR originated in a man under 40 in good health. What was sequenced was memory CD8+ T cells sorted from blood. Regarding subset: CD45RO+ cells pooled with CCR7-negative TemRA cells. The CDR3: CASSSATSGRADTQYF. DNA for the CDR3: TGTGCCAGCAGCTCGGCGACTAGCGGGAGAGCAGATACGCAGTATTTT.